A single sample is the source of the 18 T cell receptor beta chains below, sequenced in a study of CD8+ T cells in alopecia areata. Reverse transcribed after extraction, RNA yielded cDNA as the sequencing template. Sequencing was performed with immunoSEQ multiplex PCR; in TCRdb, only in-frame clones are kept and a portion is missing. Of about 210,000 clones listed, under 60% are singletons. Indicated treatment: oral pan-JAK inhibitor, 5-10 mg twice daily. The sequencing here drew on CD4+ T cells sorted from blood, taken at week 4, from a patient treated with tofacitinib. The receptor source for this set is a human donor with alopecia areata.

This clone turned up a few times. The rearrangement uses TRBV4-3 and TRBJ2-1; no clear D gene. This CDR3 contains 13 residues. Deletions cut 3 bases from V and 7 bases from J, with 10 bases between. Germline CDR1 LGHNA, CDR2 YSLEER. The CDR3 region is CASSHKPRNEQFF. The CDR3, as DNA: TGCGCCAGCAGCCACAAACCCCGGAATGAGCAGTTCTTC.

J is TRBJ1-5 and V is TRBV7-2, with 9 bases fitting TRBD1. The CDR3 contains 14 residues. V was pared by 5 bases and J by 7 bases, with 6 bases of the junction left unmatched. Germline values: CDR1 SGHTA, CDR2 FQGNSA. CDR3 in DNA: TGTGCCAGCAGCATGGGACAGGGCCGGCAGCCCCAGCATTTT. Encoded protein: CASSMGQGRQPQHF.

The chain combines TRBV29-1 with TRBJ2-7, with D perhaps TRBD1 or TRBD2 (5 bases each). Between the trimmed V and J ends, which lost 8 bases and 3 bases, there was a span of 11 bases. The CDR3 is 11 amino acids. Germline V gene sequence: CDR1 SQVTM, CDR2 ANQGSEA. CDR3: CSPGTDYEQYF. In nucleotides, the CDR3 is TGCAGCCCGGGGACCGACTACGAGCAGTACTTC.

This chain uses TRBV15 with TRBJ1-5; the D gene is possibly TRBD1 (5 bases). Germline V gene lookup returns CDR1 LNHNV and CDR2 YYDKDF (reference sequence). Trimming shortened V by 8 bases and J by 9 bases, and 17 bases separated the two germline ends. The length of the CDR3 is 13 residues. The CDR3 protein is CATGEGPQSPQHF. The CDR3 DNA follows: TGTGCCACCGGGGAGGGACCCCAATCGCCCCAGCATTTT.

The table lists this clone with a few counts. The rearrangement links TRBV19 to TRBJ1-1; D is perhaps TRBD1 (6 bases). The germline V gene encodes CDR1 LNHDA and CDR2 SQIVND (reference sequence). This CDR3 is 16 amino acids long. Trimming took off 4 bases at V and 1 base at J, with 16 bases between the two ends. The CDR3 protein is CASSTGVGTTNTEAFF. The CDR3 coding sequence is TGTGCCAGTAGTACCGGTGTCGGGACAACGAACACTGAAGCTTTCTTT.

V and J are TRBV30 and TRBJ1-5; D perhaps matches TRBD1 (6 bases). Germline V gene lookup returns CDR1 GTSNPN and CDR2 SVGIG (reference sequence). The V gene lost 2 bases and the J gene lost 6 bases, with 11 bases spanning the gap. The CDR3 loop spans 13 amino acids. The CDR3 reads CAWSYRDTQPQHF. DNA of the CDR3: TGTGCCTGGAGTTACAGGGATACTCAGCCCCAGCATTTT.

The gene calls are TRBV19 and TRBJ1-1; no firm D call. V lost 5 bases to trimming and J lost 2 bases, with 12 bases between them. The CDR3 has 14 amino acids. Germline CDR1 is LNHDA and CDR2 is SQIVND (reference sequence). The CDR3 spells CASSPRLSNTEAFF. CDR3 DNA sequence: TGTGCCAGTAGTCCCCGACTGAGTAACACTGAAGCTTTCTTT.

This clone was recorded a few times. The rearrangement links TRBV23-1 to TRBJ1-4; D unresolved. TRBV23-1 is placed among ORFs of uncertain function. The V and J ends lost 3 bases and 0 bases respectively, with 11 bases between them. The CDR3 sequence is 16 residues long. CDR3 region: CASSHPPGSTNEKLFF. CDR3 in DNA: TGCGCCAGCAGTCATCCACCGGGTTCAACTAATGAAAAACTGTTTTTT.

The chain joins TRBV9 to TRBJ2-3; a possible D gene is TRBD1 (6 bases). Trimming removed 0 bases at V and 3 bases at J, with 14 bases between. In germline, CDR1 is SGDLS, CDR2 YYNGEE. The CDR3 totals 16 residues. This CDR3 is CASSVAHGTQTDTQYF. The CDR3, as DNA: TGTGCCAGCAGCGTAGCTCACGGGACACAAACAGATACGCAGTATTTT.

J is TRBJ1-1 and V is TRBV7-2; D possibly corresponds to TRBD1 (5 bases). CDR1 SGHTA and CDR2 FQGNSA come from the germline V gene. With 7 bases removed from V and 1 base from J, the gap between germline ends came to 13 bases. This CDR3 has 14 amino acids. The CDR3 loop is CASNAGMRNTEAFF. The CDR3 region has the DNA TGTGCCAGCAACGCAGGGATGAGGAACACTGAAGCTTTCTTT.

The chain is built from TRBV2 and TRBJ1-6; D is unresolved. V was trimmed by 2 bases and J by 10 bases, leaving 9 bases between them. The CDR3 runs to 13 residues. Germline V gene sequence: CDR1 SNHLY, CDR2 FYNNEI. The CDR3 spells CASSELADSPLHF. CDR3 sequence (DNA): TGTGCCAGCAGTGAATTGGCAGACTCACCCCTCCACTTT.

V usage is TRBV7-2 and J usage is TRBJ1-1; 8 bases map to TRBD1. Trimming removed 6 bases from V and 11 bases from J; junction bases left unmatched: 11. CDR3 length: 13 residues. Germline assignment: CDR1 SGHTA and CDR2 FQGNSA. In DNA, the CDR3 is TGTGCCAGCAGGGTGGGTCCAGGGGGCTCGGCTTTCTTT. It specifies CASRVGPGGSAFF.

The chain uses TRBV7-3 and TRBJ1-1, with D hard to call. This CDR3 region has 12 residues. Germline V gene data show CDR1 as SGHTA and CDR2 as FQGTGA. V lost 4 bases and J 3 bases, leaving 6 bases between the germline ends. CDR3 protein: CASSSSDTEAFF. In DNA form, the CDR3 reads TGTGCCAGCAGCTCATCGGACACTGAAGCTTTCTTT.

This chain links TRBV30 with TRBJ1-2; maybe TRBD1 (5 bases). The CDR3 has 12 amino acids. CDR1 and CDR2 from the germline V gene are GTSNPN and SVGIG (reference sequence). Trimming took off 2 bases at V and 4 bases at J, with 8 bases between the two ends. This CDR3 reads CAWSRQIYGYTF. The CDR3 DNA reads as TGTGCCTGGAGTCGACAGATCTATGGCTACACCTTC.

The CDR3 here is CASSTTTGEFLETQYF. The CDR3, as DNA: TGTGCCAGCAGCACCACGACAGGCGAATTCTTGGAGACCCAGTACTTC. The V and J genes are TRBV9 and TRBJ2-5; tentatively, D is TRBD1 (6 bases). Trimming removed 4 bases at V and 5 bases at J, with 21 bases between. Looked up from germline, CDR1 is SGDLS and CDR2 is YYNGEE. CDR3 length equals 16 residues.

This chain links TRBV4-3 with TRBJ1-2, with 8 bases fitting TRBD1. CDR1 is LGHNA, CDR2 YSLEER, per germline. The J segment lost 7 bases and the V segment lost 2 bases, leaving 6 bases of the junction unmatched. The CDR3 loop spans 14 amino acids. CDR3 in DNA: TGCGCCAGCAGCCAACTTGGACAGGGCGCTGGCTACACCTTC. This encodes CASSQLGQGAGYTF.

The J gene is TRBJ2-1, the V gene TRBV5-1, with D hard to call. CDR3 length equals 14 residues. In germline, CDR1 is SGHRS, CDR2 YFSETQ. V lost 0 bases and J 2 bases, leaving 6 bases between the germline ends. The DNA of the CDR3 is TGCGCCAGCAGCTTGGAGTCAGCCTACAATGAGCAGTTCTTC. Translated, it gives CASSLESAYNEQFF.

For this clone: This CDR3 is also generated by other DNA sequences in the sample. V is TRBV29-1 and J is TRBJ1-1, with D unresolved. In germline, CDR1 is SQVTM, CDR2 ANQGSEA. V shed 4 bases and J shed 1 base, with 1 base lying between them. The CDR3 is made up of 10 amino acids. The CDR3 protein is CSVGNTEAFF. Written as DNA, the CDR3 is TGCAGCGTTGGGAACACTGAAGCTTTCTTT.